The 5 T cell receptor beta chains below come from one sample, sequenced in a study of OX40 agonist ivuxolimab in advanced cancers. This table comes from immunoSEQ multiplex PCR, and its TCRdb copy is limited to in-frame clones, with some not included. The repertoire includes 30,000 to 45,000 clones, roughly 80% of them detected once, and about 2% sits in the top ten. The sample consisted of CD4+ or CD8+ T cells sorted from blood, taken in a trial of the OX40 agonist ivuxolimab. The receptor source for this set is an adult with an advanced solid tumor such as melanoma, head and neck, liver or kidney cancer.

The V gene is TRBV2, the J gene TRBJ2-7; 11 nucleotides match TRBD2. Germline V gene lookup returns CDR1 SNHLY and CDR2 FYNNEI. There are 14 residues in the CDR3. J gave up 5 bases and V 8 bases, and 8 bases lay outside the gene matches. CDR3 sequence reads: CASRIAGGGNEQYF. CDR3 DNA: TGTGCCAGCCGTATAGCGGGGGGGGGAAACGAGCAGTACTTC.

The rearrangement links TRBV11-2 to TRBJ2-1; 8 nucleotides line up with TRBD1. The CDR3 totals 15 residues. V was pared by 5 bases and J by 4 bases, with 7 bases of the junction left unmatched. The germline V gene encodes CDR1 SGHAT and CDR2 FQNNGV. In nucleotides, the CDR3 is TGTGCCAGCAGCATCTCCGACAGGGGTTACAATGAGCAGTTCTTC. It yields the protein CASSISDRGYNEQFF.

This chain joins TRBV6-6 and TRBJ1-5; TRBD1 is a possible D gene (5 bases). The CDR3 is made up of 13 amino acids. Trimming took 6 bases from V and 0 from J, leaving 6 bases between them. Germline lookup yields CDR1 MNHNY and CDR2 SVGAGI (reference sequence). The CDR3 sequence is CASSRASNQPQHF. The CDR3 region has the DNA TGTGCCAGCAGCAGGGCTAGCAATCAGCCCCAGCATTTT.

The chain couples TRBV13 to TRBJ1-1; D gene ambiguous. The CDR3 is made up of 13 amino acids. V dropped 5 bases and J dropped 1 base, with 8 bases sitting between them. Germline CDR1 PRHDT, CDR2 FYEKMQ (reference sequence). CDR3 coding DNA: TGTGCCAGCAGCCTGTCTGCGAACACTGAAGCTTTCTTT. The encoded protein is CASSLSANTEAFF.

The rearrangement joins TRBV6-1 to TRBJ1-2; 7 bases match TRBD1. V lost 5 bases, J lost 5 bases, and 11 bases stayed unmatched. This CDR3 region has 15 residues. Germline V gene sequence: CDR1 MNHNS, CDR2 SASEGT. The CDR3, as DNA: TGTGCCAGCAGTTCGTCGCAGGGGGGGCAGTATGGCTACACCTTC. It encodes CASSSSQGGQYGYTF.